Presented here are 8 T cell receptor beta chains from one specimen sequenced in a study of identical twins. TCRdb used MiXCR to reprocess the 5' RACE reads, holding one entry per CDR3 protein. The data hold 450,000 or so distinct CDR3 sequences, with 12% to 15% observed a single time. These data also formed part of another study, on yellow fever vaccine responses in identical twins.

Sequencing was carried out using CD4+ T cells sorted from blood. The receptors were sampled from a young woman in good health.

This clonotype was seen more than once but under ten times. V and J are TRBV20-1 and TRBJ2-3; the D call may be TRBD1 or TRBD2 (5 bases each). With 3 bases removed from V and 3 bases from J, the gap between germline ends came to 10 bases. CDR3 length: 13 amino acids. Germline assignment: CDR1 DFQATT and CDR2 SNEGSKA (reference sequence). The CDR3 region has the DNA TGCAGTGCTAGTCCGGGGCATACAGATACGCAGTATTTT. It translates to CSASPGHTDTQYF.

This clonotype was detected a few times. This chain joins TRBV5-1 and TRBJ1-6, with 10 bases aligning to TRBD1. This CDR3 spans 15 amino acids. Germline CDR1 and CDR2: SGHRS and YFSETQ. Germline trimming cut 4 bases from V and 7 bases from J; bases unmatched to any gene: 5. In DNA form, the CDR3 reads TGCGCCAGCAGCCTGGGGACAGGGGCAAATTCACCCCTCCACTTT. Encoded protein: CASSLGTGANSPLHF.

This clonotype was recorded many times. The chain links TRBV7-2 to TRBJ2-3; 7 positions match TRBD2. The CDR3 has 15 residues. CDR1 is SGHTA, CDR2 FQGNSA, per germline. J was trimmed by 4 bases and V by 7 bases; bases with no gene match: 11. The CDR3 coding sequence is TGTGCCAGCAACAACCTAGCGGCCTCCCCAGATACGCAGTATTTT. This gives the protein CASNNLAASPDTQYF.

The CDR3 DNA is TGCGCCAGCAGAGGGACTAGCGGGAGCCAAGAGACCCAGTACTTC. Its protein product is CASRGTSGSQETQYF. This sequence joins TRBV10-2 and TRBJ2-5; 14 nucleotides agree with TRBD2. V lost 6 bases and J lost 1; bases outside the gene matches: 1. The CDR3 is 15 amino acids. In germline, CDR1 is WSHSY, CDR2 SAAADI.

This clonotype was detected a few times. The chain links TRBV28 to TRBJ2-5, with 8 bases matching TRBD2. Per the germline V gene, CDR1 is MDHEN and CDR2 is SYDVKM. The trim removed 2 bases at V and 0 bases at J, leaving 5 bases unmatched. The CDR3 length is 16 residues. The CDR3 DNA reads TGTGCCAGCAGTTTAGGGCGCGGGGGGTACCAAGAGACCCAGTACTTC. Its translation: CASSLGRGGYQETQYF.

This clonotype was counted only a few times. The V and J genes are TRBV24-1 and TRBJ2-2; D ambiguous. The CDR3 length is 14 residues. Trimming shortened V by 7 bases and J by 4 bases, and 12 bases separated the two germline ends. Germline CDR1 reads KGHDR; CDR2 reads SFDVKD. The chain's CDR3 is CATRGIMGTGELFF. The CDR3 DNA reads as TGTGCCACCAGGGGAATCATGGGCACCGGGGAGCTGTTTTTT.

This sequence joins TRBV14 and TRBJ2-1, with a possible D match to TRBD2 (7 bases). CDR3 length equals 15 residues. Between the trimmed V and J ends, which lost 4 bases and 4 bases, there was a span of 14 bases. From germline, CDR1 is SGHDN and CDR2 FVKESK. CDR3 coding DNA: TGTGCCAGCAGCCTAAGGGGGGGCATTTACAATGAGCAGTTCTTC. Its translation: CASSLRGGIYNEQFF.

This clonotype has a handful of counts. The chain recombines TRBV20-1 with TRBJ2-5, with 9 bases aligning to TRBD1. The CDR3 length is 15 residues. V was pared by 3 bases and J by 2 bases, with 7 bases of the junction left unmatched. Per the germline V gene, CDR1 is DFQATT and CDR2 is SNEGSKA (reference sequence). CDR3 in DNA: TGCAGTGCTAGGACGACAGGGGGACATCAAGAGACCCAGTACTTC. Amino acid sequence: CSARTTGGHQETQYF.